This is a list of T cell receptor beta chains from one sample in a study of CD8+ T cells in alopecia areata. This table comes from immunoSEQ multiplex PCR, and its TCRdb copy is limited to in-frame clones, with some not included. The sample includes about 110,000 clones, 55% to 70% seen only once; the top ten take roughly 25%. The sequenced sample was NKG2D-low CD8+ T cells sorted from blood. The receptors were sampled from a human donor with alopecia areata. The conserved cysteine and the conserved F or W are not part of the CDR3 here. Clone size is shown for a subset of rows, as once, few, many or a class of expanded clone.

clone_size	v_call	j_call	cdr3_aa
.	TRBV27	TRBJ1-1	ASSLGHSNTEAF
few	TRBV7-2	TRBJ2-7	ASSALSGRAVEQY
.	TRBV11-2	TRBJ1-1	ASSAGLNTEAF
.	TRBV7-3	TRBJ2-1	ASSAGEDEQF
.	TRBV7-6	TRBJ1-1	ASSTGGMNTEAF
.	TRBV2	TRBJ1-5	ASSDRREANNQPQH
.	TRBV2	TRBJ1-5	AVQGSGDNRPQH
.	TRBV18	TRBJ2-1	ASSPNNEQF
.	TRBV27	TRBJ2-1	ASSSGRGNEQF
.	TRBV6-1	TRBJ2-5	ASSEAQIGETQY
.	TRBV19	TRBJ2-2	ASSPRLADDTGELF
medium-sized	TRBV14	TRBJ2-2	ASSRASGSGELF
once	TRBV7-8	TRBJ2-1	ASSLGLNNEQF
.	TRBV7-3	TRBJ2-1	ASSPNDGGHEQF
.	TRBV11-2	TRBJ2-7	ASRTLASGLPYEQY
few	TRBV7-9	TRBJ2-7	ASSLGSPYEQY
few	TRBV19	TRBJ2-4	ASSISLGPLPQY
.	TRBV14	TRBJ2-2	ASSQTRRVAGGIGELF
.	TRBV7-9	TRBJ1-1	AGRGQGNTEAF
few	TRBV9	TRBJ2-1	ASSVEGGSSYNEQF
.	TRBV6-1	TRBJ1-5	ASTPWRGNQPQH
.	TRBV27	TRBJ2-4	ATPTPRLIAKNIQY
.	TRBV11-2	TRBJ1-2	ASSLFRDYGYT
few	TRBV5-1	TRBJ2-5	ASSWTLETQY
.	TRBV29-1	TRBJ2-1	SVVRNEQF
once	TRBV5-1	TRBJ2-7	ASSLDPRTSYEQY
.	TRBV10-2	TRBJ2-5	ASSEMWGRFLPGQETQY
.	TRBV6-1	TRBJ2-1	ASSTLGDEQF
.	TRBV13	TRBJ2-2	ASSLEGEDTGELF
.	TRBV2	TRBJ2-2	AILGGNTGELF
few	TRBV19	TRBJ2-7	ASRGDSYEQY
.	TRBV28	TRBJ2-1	ASSLGGRASYNEQF
.	TRBV5-4	TRBJ2-3	ASSGDRAFTDTQY
few	TRBV29-1	TRBJ1-1	SVAPENTEAF
.	TRBV4-1	TRBJ1-2	ASSQAGTPIHYGYT
.	TRBV5-1	TRBJ2-1	ASSRTRLGLAGNEQF
few	TRBV27	TRBJ1-1	ASSLSLVAEAF
.	TRBV27	TRBJ2-1	ASSLSTGAHEQF
few	TRBV29-1	TRBJ2-1	SVEISDENEQF
.	TRBV9	TRBJ1-5	ASSEEGTNQPQH
.	TRBV6-5	TRBJ2-1	ATGTGFFNEQF